The T cell receptor beta chain under discussion was sequenced for a study of neurological immune-mediated disorders. Germline V CDR1 and CDR2: LGHDT, YNNKEL (reference sequence). The CDR3 has 15 residues. J lost 2 bases, V lost 2 bases, and 3 bases had no gene match. TCRdb independently ran MiXCR on the 5' RACE reads; one entry per CDR3 protein. The sample carries tens of thousands of distinct CDR3 sequences, around 14% recorded once. This clonotype appeared many times. V gene TRBV3-1 combines with J gene TRBJ2-3; 8 bases match TRBD2. The sequence came from a woman between 45 and 60 years old in good health. Sequenced: PBMCs. CDR3 loop: CASSQYSGNTDTQYF. CDR3 coding DNA: TGTGCCAGCAGCCAATATAGCGGGAACACAGATACGCAGTATTTT.